This T cell receptor (beta chain) was retrieved from a study of shared clonotypes between healthy human individuals. Cells designated naive CD8 were CD45RO-negative and were positively selected for CCR7, with terminally differentiated effector memory CD45RA+ cells excluded. The assay was immunoSEQ multiplex PCR, and TCRdb's table has in-frame clones only and misses some. The repertoire holds about 800,000 clones, 96% seen once, with 0.2% to 0.25% in the top ten. The junction had 7 bases not matched to a gene; V was cut back by 5 bases and J by 3 bases. CDR1 WSHSY and CDR2 SAAADI come from the germline V gene. There are 14 residues in the CDR3.

The TCR originated in a man younger than 45 in good health. The chain has TRBV10-2 and TRBJ2-7; TRBD2 agrees at 7 bases. Sequencing was carried out using naive CD8+ T cells sorted from blood. This chain's CDR3 is CASSPSGAFYEQYF. The CDR3 DNA sequence: TGCGCCAGCAGTCCCAGCGGGGCTTTCTACGAGCAGTACTTC.